The next 32 T cell receptor beta chains were all read from a single sample in a study of blood T cell repertoires in COVID-19. Data came from immunoSEQ multiplex PCR; TCRdb stores just in-frame clones and leaves some out. Of under 450,000 clones in the sample, 89% were seen once. The source material was peripheral blood. The receptors were sampled from a woman between 40 and 55 years old with COVID-19, enrolled during active disease.

The chain couples TRBV7-9 to TRBJ1-6; maybe TRBD1 (6 bases). V lost 1 base and J lost 5, with 9 bases in between. CDR1 is SEHNR and CDR2 is FQNEAQ in the germline V gene (reference sequence). The CDR3 extends over 15 amino acids. CDR3 in amino acids: CASSLERTDNSPLHF. The CDR3 DNA reads as TGTGCCAGCAGCTTAGAGCGGACAGATAATTCACCCCTCCACTTT.

The chain combines TRBV5-1 with TRBJ1-1; a weak D match, TRBD1 (6 bases). This CDR3 contains 17 residues. Trimming cost V 0 bases and J 2 bases, with 17 bases left between them. Looked up from germline, CDR1 is SGHRS and CDR2 is YFSETQ. The CDR3 protein is CASSLDPQGPQNTEAFF. The CDR3 DNA sequence: TGCGCCAGCAGCTTGGACCCCCAGGGGCCTCAAAACACTGAAGCTTTCTTT. The whole variable domain, remainder taken from reference TRBV5-1 and TRBJ1-1, is KAGVTQTPRYLIKTRGQQVTLSCSPISGHRSVSWYQQTPGQGLQFLFEYFSETQRNKGNFPGRFSGRQFSNSRSEMNVSTLELGDSALYLCASSLDPQGPQNTEAFFGQGTRLTVV.

The chain carries TRBV6-2 or TRBV6-3 and TRBJ1-5; D perhaps matches TRBD1 (6 bases). This CDR3 spans 17 amino acids. The germline V and J ends were trimmed by 2 bases and 1 base, with 15 bases remaining between them. Per germline, CDR1 MNHEY and CDR2 SVGEGT. The CDR3, as DNA: TGTGCCAGCAGTTACCCGGGGGGCTCAGTGAGCAATCAGCCCCAGCATTTT. Its translation: CASSYPGGSVSNQPQHF.

This clone was recorded once. The chain joins TRBV6-5 to TRBJ2-1, with 7 nucleotides matching TRBD2. J was trimmed by 9 bases and V by 2 bases; bases with no gene match: 7. The germline CDR1 and CDR2 sequences are MNHEY and SVGAGI. The CDR3 consists of 14 residues. The chain's CDR3 is CASSYRGEGLEQFF. CDR3 sequence (DNA): TGTGCCAGCAGTTACCGGGGGGAGGGCCTTGAGCAGTTCTTC.

This rearrangement joins TRBV30 to TRBJ2-7; D is possibly TRBD1 (6 bases). V lost 1 base, J lost 2 bases, and 9 bases lay in between. Germline lookup yields CDR1 GTSNPN and CDR2 SVGIG (reference sequence). CDR3 length equals 13 residues. The CDR3 here is CAWSGQAPYEQYF. The CDR3 DNA follows: TGTGCCTGGAGTGGACAGGCGCCCTACGAGCAGTACTTC.

CDR3 residues: CASSPGQGNTEAFF. The CDR3 nucleotides read TGTGCCAGCAGCCCAGGACAGGGAAACACTGAAGCTTTCTTT. The rearrangement links TRBV6-6 to TRBJ1-1, with 8 nucleotides matching TRBD1. The ends lost 6 bases at V and 2 bases at J; junction bases unmatched: 5. Germline assignment: CDR1 MNHNY and CDR2 SVGAGI (reference sequence). This CDR3 has 14 amino acids.

V usage is TRBV11-3 and J usage is TRBJ2-1; TRBD2 aligns across 13 bases. CDR1 is SGHNT and CDR2 is YENEEA in the germline V gene. This CDR3 is 16 amino acids long. V gave up 2 bases and J gave up 6 bases; unmatched junction bases: 4. This CDR3 reads CASSLTSGRALNEQFF. DNA for the CDR3: TGTGCCAGCAGCTTAACTAGCGGGAGGGCCCTCAATGAGCAGTTCTTC.

V gene TRBV14 combines with J gene TRBJ2-5; D not resolved. Germline CDR1 and CDR2: SGHDN and FVKESK. This CDR3 contains 12 residues. Trimming took 0 bases from V and 5 from J, leaving 4 bases between them. DNA of the CDR3: TGTGCCAGCAGCCAAGAGGGCGAGACCCAGTACTTC. It is translated as CASSQEGETQYF.

This clone was found many times. The rearrangement uses TRBV4-2 and TRBJ2-7; TRBD2 matches at 11 bases. Germline V gives CDR1 LGHNA, CDR2 YNFKEQ. The CDR3 is 15 residues long. J lost 3 bases, V lost 6 bases, and 7 bases had no gene match. CDR3: CASSQLAGEIYEQYF. As DNA, the CDR3 is TGTGCCAGCAGTCAACTAGCGGGGGAGATCTACGAGCAGTACTTC.

The rearrangement links TRBV20-1 to TRBJ2-3, with D possibly being TRBD1 (6 bases). Germline CDR1 DFQATT, CDR2 SNEGSKA (reference sequence). Trimming left V 5 bases short and J 8 bases short, with 20 bases between. CDR3 length: 14 amino acids. The CDR3, as DNA: TGCAGTGCTCGTGGGGGCCTCATCCTAGGTACGCAGTATTTT. This encodes CSARGGLILGTQYF.

CDR3 residues: CSVAGSMNTEAFF. Here the CDR3 DNA reads TGCAGCGTTGCGGGATCCATGAACACTGAAGCTTTCTTT. This chain uses TRBV29-1 with TRBJ1-1; unclear D gene. Per the germline V gene, CDR1 is SQVTM and CDR2 is ANQGSEA. The CDR3 has 13 residues. V gave up 4 bases and J gave up 0 bases, with 9 bases separating them.

J is TRBJ1-1 and V is TRBV29-1; D is perhaps TRBD1 (5 bases). Germline values: CDR1 SQVTM, CDR2 ANQGSEA. Trimming took off 1 base at V and 5 bases at J, with 23 bases between the two ends. The CDR3 consists of 17 residues. CDR3: CSVEAPFSKDGGTEAFF. CDR3 nucleotide sequence: TGCAGCGTTGAAGCACCTTTCAGCAAGGACGGGGGGACTGAAGCTTTCTTT.

The chain joins TRBV3-1 (or the pseudogene TRBV3-2) to TRBJ1-4; D might be TRBD1 (6 bases). This CDR3 region has 16 residues. Trimming shortened V by 5 bases and J by 6 bases, and 19 bases separated the two germline ends. Germline V gives CDR1 LGHDT, CDR2 YNNKEL (reference sequence). This CDR3 is CASSTGQKPRDEKLFF. CDR3 DNA sequence: TGTGCCAGCAGCACTGGACAGAAACCAAGGGATGAAAAACTGTTTTTT.

This clone has more than one count but fewer than ten. The chain couples TRBV7-9 to TRBJ1-3, with 8 nucleotides matching TRBD1. V lost 5 bases to trimming and J lost 1 base; unmatched junction nucleotides: 4. Germline V gene data show CDR1 as SEHNR and CDR2 as FQNEAQ (reference sequence). This CDR3 region has 15 residues. Here the CDR3 DNA reads TGTGCCAGCAGCCGCAGGGGGCTTTCTGGAAACACCATATATTTT. This encodes CASSRRGLSGNTIYF.

A remark on this clone: The sample holds other DNA sequences that translate to the same CDR3. The chain has TRBV18 and TRBJ1-1; 7 bases line up with TRBD1. The CDR3 is 13 residues long. CDR1 and CDR2 from the germline V gene are KGHSH and LQKENI. The J segment lost 1 base and the V segment lost 6 bases, leaving 2 bases of the junction unmatched. CDR3 region: CASSGQTNTEAFF. CDR3 sequence (DNA): TGTGCCAGCTCGGGACAGACGAACACTGAAGCTTTCTTT.

The chain joins TRBV28 to TRBJ2-6; TRBD2 matches at 8 bases. The CDR3 is 16 amino acids. J was trimmed by 2 bases and V by 5 bases; bases with no gene match: 5. The V gene's germline CDR1 is MDHEN and CDR2 SYDVKM. The CDR3 sequence is CASSPRGATGANVLTF. As DNA, the CDR3 is TGTGCCAGCAGTCCGCGGGGGGCTACTGGGGCCAACGTCCTGACTTTC.

The chain couples TRBV2 to TRBJ2-2; 9 nucleotides match TRBD2. The V gene end was trimmed by 5 bases and the J gene end by 5 bases; junction bases not matched to a gene: 3. This CDR3 has 14 amino acids. Per the germline V gene, CDR1 is SNHLY and CDR2 is FYNNEI. The CDR3 here is CASSYLAGTGELFF. As DNA, the CDR3 is TGTGCCAGCAGTTACCTAGCGGGAACCGGGGAGCTGTTTTTT.

The V gene is TRBV7-9, the J gene TRBJ1-1, with a tentative D call TRBD1 (6 bases). This CDR3 has 14 amino acids. Trimming took off 4 bases at V and 7 bases at J, with 16 bases between the two ends. Germline-derived CDR1 and CDR2 are SEHNR and FQNEAQ (reference sequence). For the CDR3, the DNA is TGTGCCAGCAGCTCCCCGGGGGGCAGATATGAAGCTTTCTTT. Amino acid sequence: CASSSPGGRYEAFF.

This rearrangement joins TRBV30 to TRBJ2-7; maybe TRBD1 (6 bases). The germline V gene has CDR1 GTSNPN and CDR2 SVGIG (reference sequence). This CDR3 is built from 13 residues. Trimming took 5 bases from V and 2 from J, leaving 13 bases between them. CDR3 in DNA: TGTGCCTGGCGGGGCAGGGGAGCCTACGAGCAGTACTTC. Its translation is CAWRGRGAYEQYF.

The chain has TRBV6-5 and TRBJ1-4; 9 nucleotides align to TRBD1. The germline gives CDR1 MNHEY, CDR2 SVGAGI. Trimming at V came to 9 bases and at J to 8 bases, leaving 7 bases not matched to a gene. The CDR3 has 13 amino acids. CDR3 coding DNA: TGTGCCAGTTCCGGGACAGGGCGGGAAAAACTGTTTTTT. It translates to CASSGTGREKLFF.

The rearrangement links TRBV5-1 to TRBJ2-5; D not resolved. The V gene lost 2 bases and the J gene lost 4 bases, with 12 bases spanning the gap. CDR3 length equals 14 residues. The germline CDR1 and CDR2 sequences are SGHRS and YFSETQ. The CDR3: CASSFNTGRETQYF. In nucleotides, the CDR3 is TGCGCCAGCAGCTTCAATACCGGTCGAGAGACCCAGTACTTC.

The J gene is TRBJ2-6, the V gene TRBV7-2, with 8 bases lining up with TRBD2. This CDR3 spans 17 amino acids. Germline-derived CDR1 and CDR2 are SGHTA and FQGNSA. V shed 5 bases, J shed 2 bases, and the junction held 8 bases outside the gene matches. CDR3 protein: CASSQSRGAPGANVLTF. The CDR3 bases are TGTGCCAGCAGCCAATCGCGGGGGGCCCCTGGGGCCAACGTCCTGACTTTC.

The J gene is TRBJ2-1, the V gene TRBV5-4, with D possibly TRBD2 on 5 matching bases. The V and J ends lost 4 bases and 6 bases respectively, with 14 bases between them. The CDR3 is made up of 14 amino acids. Per the germline V gene, CDR1 is SGHNT and CDR2 is YYREEE (reference sequence). CDR3 region: CASSAETSANEQFF. The CDR3 nucleotides are TGTGCCAGCAGCGCAGAAACTAGTGCCAATGAGCAGTTCTTC.

This chain links TRBV7-2 with TRBJ1-1; D gene unclear. The V gene lost 5 bases and the J gene lost 11 bases, with 15 bases spanning the gap. The germline gives CDR1 SGHTA, CDR2 FQGNSA. The CDR3 loop spans 12 amino acids. CDR3 in amino acids: CASSIGRSGAFF. CDR3 bases: TGTGCCAGCAGCATTGGCCGATCGGGGGCTTTCTTT.

This rearrangement joins TRBV7-8 to TRBJ2-1; a weak D match, TRBD1 (6 bases). This CDR3 spans 14 amino acids. Germline lookup yields CDR1 SGHVS and CDR2 FQNEAQ. Trimming left V 4 bases short and J 5 bases short, with 12 bases between. CDR3 in amino acids: CASSSRQADNEQFF. In DNA form, the CDR3 reads TGTGCCAGCAGCTCGCGACAGGCAGACAATGAGCAGTTCTTC.

This chain links TRBV4-1 with TRBJ1-4; the D gene is possibly TRBD1 (5 bases). V dropped 6 bases and J dropped 6 bases, with 14 bases sitting between them. Germline CDR1 is MGHRA and CDR2 is YSYEKL. CDR3 length equals 14 residues. The CDR3 DNA sequence: TGCGCCAGCAGGGTGGCAGGGAAGGATGAAAAACTGTTTTTT. Translation: CASRVAGKDEKLFF.

J is TRBJ2-6 and V is TRBV9; D possibly corresponds to TRBD2 (5 bases). Trimming took 5 bases from V and 0 from J, leaving 12 bases between them. Germline CDR1 and CDR2: SGDLS and YYNGEE. The CDR3 has 16 residues. Here the CDR3 reads CASRGAVSSGANVLTF. CDR3 nucleotide sequence: TGTGCCAGCAGAGGAGCGGTGAGCTCTGGGGCCAACGTCCTGACTTTC.

The chain recombines TRBV29-1 with TRBJ2-7; D possibly corresponds to TRBD1 (5 bases). The CDR3 sequence is 14 residues long. The germline V and J ends were trimmed by 5 bases and 5 bases, with 19 bases remaining between them. Germline V lookup: CDR1 SQVTM, CDR2 ANQGSEA. The CDR3 loop reads CSVTFTTATDEQYF. The DNA for the CDR3 is TGCAGCGTTACGTTCACTACGGCGACAGACGAGCAGTACTTC.

The V call is TRBV28, the J call TRBJ2-1; 7 bases map to TRBD2. Germline values: CDR1 MDHEN, CDR2 SYDVKM. With 8 bases clipped from V and 0 bases from J, the junction kept 16 bases outside the gene matches. The CDR3 is 18 amino acids. The CDR3 protein is CASRTREGSKSSYNEQFF. DNA for the CDR3: TGTGCCAGCCGGACCAGGGAGGGCAGCAAAAGCTCCTACAATGAGCAGTTCTTC. Variable domain in full (rest from reference TRBV28 and TRBJ2-1): DVKVTQSSRYLVKRTGEKVFLECVQDMDHENMFWYRQDPGLGLRLIYFSYDVKMKEKGDIPEGYSVSREKKERFSLILESASTNQTSMYLCASRTREGSKSSYNEQFFGPGTRLTVL.

This sequence joins TRBV7-9 and TRBJ2-1; TRBD2 agrees at 11 bases. Germline CDR1 is SEHNR and CDR2 is FQNEAQ (reference sequence). The length of the CDR3 is 15 residues. The trim removed 5 bases at V and 8 bases at J, leaving 8 bases unmatched. CDR3 DNA sequence: TGTGCCAGCAGCCTAACTAGCGGGAGACGGGATGAGCAGTTCTTC. This encodes CASSLTSGRRDEQFF.

The rearrangement joins TRBV2 to TRBJ2-3, with TRBD1 identical over 7 bases. The CDR3 is 15 amino acids. Losses at the gene ends were 4 bases for V and 0 bases for J; bases not matched to a gene: 4. From germline, CDR1 is SNHLY and CDR2 FYNNEI. In DNA form, the CDR3 reads TGTGCCAGCAGTGCCGAACAGGGGAGCACAGATACGCAGTATTTT. It codes for CASSAEQGSTDTQYF.

The chain recombines TRBV7-2 with TRBJ2-7; 7 bases map to TRBD2. V shed 5 bases, J shed 1 base, and the junction held 14 bases outside the gene matches. Germline-derived CDR1 and CDR2 are SGHTA and FQGNSA. The CDR3 totals 17 residues. CDR3 sequence: CASSPGWGGAGSYEQYF. In DNA form, the CDR3 reads TGTGCCAGCAGCCCGGGCTGGGGGGGAGCAGGATCCTACGAGCAGTACTTC.